Each of the 20 T cell receptor beta chains below was sequenced from the same sample in a study of blood T cell repertoires in COVID-19. Measured with immunoSEQ multiplex PCR; TCRdb has only the in-frame clones, and not every one. The table has roughly 100,000 clones, about nine tenths seen once. Sample: peripheral blood. Receptor source: a woman between 50 and 59 years old with COVID-19, enrolled during active disease.

The CDR3 DNA is TGCAGTGCTAGTGGGGGGCTCACCGGGGAGCTGTTTTTT. It translates to CSASGGLTGELFF. The V and J genes are TRBV20-1 and TRBJ2-2; D possibly matches TRBD1 or TRBD2 (6 bases each). The germline V gene has CDR1 DFQATT and CDR2 SNEGSKA (reference sequence). Trimming stripped 3 bases from V and 4 bases from J, with 9 bases between. This CDR3 region has 13 residues.

V and J are TRBV27 and TRBJ1-2; D is undetermined. The CDR3 is 14 amino acids. The V end was cut by 4 bases, the J end by 2 bases, with 11 bases between. Germline V lookup: CDR1 MNHEY, CDR2 SMNVEV (reference sequence). The CDR3 here is CASSSGGDNYGYTF. CDR3 DNA sequence: TGTGCCAGCAGTTCTGGCGGAGACAACTATGGCTACACCTTC.

This rearrangement joins TRBV7-2 to TRBJ1-2; tentative D call: TRBD1 (5 bases). V lost 5 bases and J lost 4, with 14 bases in between. Germline V CDR1 and CDR2: SGHTA, FQGNSA. This CDR3 has 14 amino acids. CDR3 nucleotide sequence: TGTGCCAGCAGCCCGCAGGGCTCCGGCTATGGCTACACCTTC. It yields the protein CASSPQGSGYGYTF.

The J gene is TRBJ2-7, the V gene TRBV19, with a possible D match to TRBD1 (5 bases). The CDR3 sequence is 14 residues long. Germline loops: CDR1 LNHDA, CDR2 SQIVND (reference sequence). V was trimmed by 6 bases and J by 2 bases, leaving 14 bases between them. CDR3 residues: CASRNNRLPYEQYF. In DNA form, the CDR3 reads TGTGCCAGTAGAAACAACAGGTTACCCTACGAGCAGTACTTC. The complete variable domain, with remaining parts taken from reference TRBV19 and TRBJ2-7, reads DGGITQSPKYLFRKEGQNVTLSCEQNLNHDAMYWYRQDPGQGLRLIYYSQIVNDFQKGDIAEGYSVSREKKESFPLTVTSAQKNPTAFYLCASRNNRLPYEQYFGPGTRLTVT.

V gene TRBV11-1 combines with J gene TRBJ2-7, with 8 bases that match TRBD1. There are 14 residues in the CDR3. V shed 4 bases, J shed 4 bases, and the junction held 6 bases outside the gene matches. Germline V lookup: CDR1 SGHAT, CDR2 FQDESV (reference sequence). This CDR3 is CASSSQGAQYEQYF. As DNA, the CDR3 is TGTGCCAGCAGCTCCCAGGGGGCGCAGTACGAGCAGTACTTC.

CDR3 DNA: TGTGCCAGCAGTTATTCTAGCGGGGTTTCCTACGAGCAGTACTTC. This gives the protein CASSYSSGVSYEQYF. This rearrangement joins TRBV6-2 or TRBV6-3 to TRBJ2-7, with TRBD2 identical over 9 bases. This CDR3 is built from 15 residues. Unmatched junction bases numbered 4, after V lost 3 bases and J lost 1 base. Germline V gives CDR1 MNHEY, CDR2 SVGEGT.

CDR3 amino acids: CASSAAKGVSYEQYF. CDR3 nucleotide sequence: TGCGCCAGCAGTGCGGCAAAAGGGGTCTCCTACGAGCAGTACTTC. The rearrangement uses TRBV10-1 and TRBJ2-7, with D possibly being TRBD1 (5 bases). The V gene's germline CDR1 is WNHNN and CDR2 SYGVQD (reference sequence). With 4 bases removed from V and 0 bases from J, the gap between germline ends came to 13 bases. CDR3 size: 15 residues.

The CDR3 region is CASSEALQVSYEQYF. CDR3 coding DNA: TGTGCCAGCAGTGAAGCGCTTCAGGTCTCCTACGAGCAGTACTTC. The chain is built from TRBV2 and TRBJ2-7, with D hard to call. V was pared by 0 bases and J by 0 bases, with 9 bases between. CDR3 length: 15 residues. Germline V gives CDR1 SNHLY, CDR2 FYNNEI.

This clone was counted only a few times. The genes are TRBV24-1 and TRBJ2-3; a weak D match, TRBD1 (6 bases). Germline loops: CDR1 KGHDR, CDR2 SFDVKD. The germline V and J ends were trimmed by 4 bases and 2 bases, with 18 bases remaining between them. The CDR3 is 17 amino acids. CDR3 bases: TGTGCCACCAGTGAGAATCACAGGGTGGAGAACACAGATACGCAGTATTTT. Translated: CATSENHRVENTDTQYF.

The CDR3 here is CSVHRATEAFF. In DNA form, the CDR3 reads TGCAGCGTTCACAGGGCCACTGAAGCTTTCTTT. The gene calls are TRBV29-1 and TRBJ1-1; TRBD1 might be the D (6 bases). V lost 5 bases and J 4 bases, leaving 8 bases between the germline ends. CDR3 length: 11 residues. The germline CDR1 and CDR2 sequences are SQVTM and ANQGSEA. Combining the CDR3 with reference TRBV29-1 and TRBJ1-1 gives the whole variable domain SAVISQKPSRDICQRGTSLTIQCQVDSQVTMMFWYRQQPGQSLTLIATANQGSEATYESGFVIDKFPISRPNLTFSTLTVSNMSPEDSSIYLCSVHRATEAFFGQGTRLTVV.

The chain has TRBV7-9 and TRBJ1-1; 9 bases match TRBD1. This CDR3 region has 15 residues. Germline V gene data show CDR1 as SEHNR and CDR2 as FQNEAQ (reference sequence). Unmatched junction bases numbered 3, after V lost 0 bases and J lost 4 bases. The CDR3 DNA reads TGTGCCAGCAGCTTAGCCGGGACAGGGACCACTGAAGCTTTCTTT. Amino acid sequence: CASSLAGTGTTEAFF.

The rearrangement links TRBV3-1 (or the pseudogene TRBV3-2) to TRBJ2-7, with 7 bases aligning to TRBD2. The V and J ends lost 4 bases and 2 bases, in that order; junction bases with no gene match: 20. This CDR3 spans 19 amino acids. Germline V lookup: CDR1 LGHDT, CDR2 YNNKEL (reference sequence). This CDR3 reads CASSLEGGKVVTPTYEQYF. The DNA of the CDR3 is TGTGCCAGCAGCCTCGAGGGAGGGAAGGTGGTGACCCCCACCTACGAGCAGTACTTC.

The V call is TRBV3-1 (or the pseudogene TRBV3-2), the J call TRBJ2-3, with D tentatively TRBD2 (5 bases). Germline assignment: CDR1 LGHDT and CDR2 YNNKEL (reference sequence). The CDR3 covers 15 residues. With 5 bases removed from V and 1 base from J, the gap between germline ends came to 13 bases. The CDR3 sequence is CASSESRGRTDTQYF. CDR3 in DNA: TGTGCCAGCAGCGAATCCCGGGGTCGCACAGATACGCAGTATTTT.

The V and J genes are TRBV7-3 and TRBJ2-5, with D perhaps matching TRBD1 (6 bases). Trimming stripped 3 bases from V and 0 bases from J, with 8 bases between. Germline loops: CDR1 SGHTA, CDR2 FQGTGA. The CDR3 has 14 amino acids. Here the CDR3 reads CASSFQGYQETQYF. CDR3 DNA: TGTGCCAGCAGCTTTCAGGGGTACCAAGAGACCCAGTACTTC.

This clone was counted a few times. The rearrangement uses TRBV12-5 and TRBJ1-2; no firm D call. This CDR3 has 13 amino acids. V dropped 8 bases and J dropped 11 bases, with 21 bases sitting between them. Per the germline V gene, CDR1 is LGHNT and CDR2 is FRNRAP. CDR3 sequence: CASSRGLLEGYTF. The CDR3 nucleotides read TGTGCTAGTTCCAGAGGCCTACTTGAAGGTTACACCTTC.

This chain links TRBV19 with TRBJ1-3, with D unresolved. CDR3 length: 15 amino acids. The germline CDR1 and CDR2 sequences are LNHDA and SQIVND (reference sequence). Trimming removed 4 bases at V and 0 bases at J, with 10 bases between. CDR3 sequence (DNA): TGTGCCAGTAGTACCGCAACGAGCTCTGGAAACACCATATATTTT. This translates into CASSTATSSGNTIYF.

This chain connects TRBV6-6 to TRBJ2-1; 7 bases are shared with TRBD2. V lost 6 bases and J lost 7; bases outside the gene matches: 9. Germline CDR1 MNHNY, CDR2 SVGAGI (reference sequence). The CDR3 totals 14 residues. In nucleotides, the CDR3 is TGTGCCAGCAGCCCGGGGGGTGGTTGGAATGAGCAGTTCTTC. This sequence encodes CASSPGGGWNEQFF.

The chain recombines TRBV6-5 with TRBJ1-5, with D unclear. The CDR3 loop spans 15 amino acids. Trimming removed 7 bases from V and 0 bases from J, with 13 bases in between. The germline gives CDR1 MNHEY, CDR2 SVGAGI. DNA of the CDR3: TGTGCCAGCACTAGAGACGGATATAGCAATCAGCCCCAGCATTTT. Its protein product is CASTRDGYSNQPQHF.

V is TRBV18 and J is TRBJ2-1, with 8 bases that match TRBD2. V was clipped by 6 bases and J by 10 bases; unmatched bases: 17. The CDR3 sequence is 16 residues long. In germline, CDR1 is KGHSH, CDR2 LQKENI. CDR3 DNA sequence: TGTGCCAGCTCCCTCCCCCAGCGGGGGCCCCAGGGGGAGCAGTTCTTC. Protein product: CASSLPQRGPQGEQFF.

This chain uses TRBV12-5 with TRBJ1-5, with D possibly being TRBD1 (5 bases). This CDR3 has 17 amino acids. V was pared by 7 bases and J by 0 bases, with 19 bases between. Germline V gives CDR1 LGHNT, CDR2 FRNRAP. CDR3 DNA sequence: TGTGCTAGTGTTCAGGGTTCCCAACCGTATAGCAATCAGCCCCAGCATTTT. Its translation is CASVQGSQPYSNQPQHF.